These 3 T cell receptor beta chains were all obtained from the same sample, sequenced in a study of blood T cell repertoires in COVID-19. The data were produced by immunoSEQ multiplex PCR, yet TCRdb's version contains in-frame clones alone and is incomplete. The table records 100,000 to 150,000 clones, about 84% of them present only once. The sequenced material came from peripheral blood. The receptors derive from a woman aged 55 to 70 with acute or convalescent COVID-19.

The V gene is TRBV7-9, the J gene TRBJ1-2; weak D call: TRBD1 (6 bases). CDR1 is SEHNR, CDR2 FQNEAQ, per germline (reference sequence). V was clipped by 4 bases and J by 4 bases, with 10 bases between them. This CDR3 contains 13 residues. CDR3 bases: TGTGCCAGCAGCTCCGGACAGTTCTATGGCTACACCTTC. This codes for CASSSGQFYGYTF.

The chain links TRBV7-9 to TRBJ1-4, with a weak D call TRBD1 (5 bases). The CDR3 runs 15 residues. Looked up from germline, CDR1 is SEHNR and CDR2 is FQNEAQ (reference sequence). V shed 1 base and J shed 5 bases, with 11 bases lying between them. Here the CDR3 DNA reads TGTGCCAGCAGCTTAGGCGGGGCCCTGAATGAAAAACTGTTTTTT. This gives the protein CASSLGGALNEKLFF.

The chain joins TRBV10-3 to TRBJ1-2; no firm D call. The CDR3 runs to 14 residues. Trimming removed 0 bases from V and 7 bases from J, with 12 bases in between. From germline, CDR1 is ENHRY and CDR2 SYGVKD. Here the CDR3 DNA reads TGTGCCATCAGTGAGTCGCAGGTCCTTAGTGGCTACACCTTC. As protein: CAISESQVLSGYTF.